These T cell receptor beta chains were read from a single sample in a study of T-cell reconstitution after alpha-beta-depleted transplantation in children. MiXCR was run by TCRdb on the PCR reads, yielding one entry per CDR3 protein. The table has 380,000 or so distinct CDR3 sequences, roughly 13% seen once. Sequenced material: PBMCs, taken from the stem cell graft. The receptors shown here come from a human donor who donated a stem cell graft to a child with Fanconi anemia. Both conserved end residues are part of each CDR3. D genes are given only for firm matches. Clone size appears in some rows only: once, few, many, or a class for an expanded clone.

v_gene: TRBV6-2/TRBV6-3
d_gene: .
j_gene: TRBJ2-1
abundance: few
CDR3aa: CASNFGPNEQFF
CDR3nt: TGTGCCAGCAACTTTGGCCCGAATGAGCAGTTCTTC

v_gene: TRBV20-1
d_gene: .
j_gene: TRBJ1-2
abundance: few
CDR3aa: CSARVGGSGGYTF
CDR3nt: TGCAGTGCTAGAGTTGGGGGATCGGGTGGCTACACCTTC

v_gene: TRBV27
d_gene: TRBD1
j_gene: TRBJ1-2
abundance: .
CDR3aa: CASSLSTGVNGYTF
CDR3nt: TGTGCCAGCAGTCTCTCCACAGGGGTTAATGGCTACACCTTC

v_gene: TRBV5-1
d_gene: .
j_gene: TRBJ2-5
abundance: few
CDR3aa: CASSRPEGPETQYF
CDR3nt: TGCGCCAGCAGTAGGCCGGAAGGGCCAGAGACCCAGTACTTC

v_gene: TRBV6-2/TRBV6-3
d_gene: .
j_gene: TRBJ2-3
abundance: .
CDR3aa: CASVPADTQYF
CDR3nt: TGTGCCAGCGTGCCCGCAGATACGCAGTATTTT

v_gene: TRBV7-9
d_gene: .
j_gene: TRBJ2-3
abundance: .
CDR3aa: CASSSSGANTQYF
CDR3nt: TGTGCCAGCAGCTCCTCGGGGGCGAATACGCAGTATTTT

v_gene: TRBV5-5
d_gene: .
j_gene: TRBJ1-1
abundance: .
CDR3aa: CASSLESWTEAFF
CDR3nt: TGTGCCAGCAGCTTGGAATCGTGGACTGAAGCTTTCTTT

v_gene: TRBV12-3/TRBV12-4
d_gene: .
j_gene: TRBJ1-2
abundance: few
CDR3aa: CASGFTSLGYGYTF
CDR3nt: TGTGCCAGCGGTTTTACTAGTCTCGGTTATGGCTACACCTTC

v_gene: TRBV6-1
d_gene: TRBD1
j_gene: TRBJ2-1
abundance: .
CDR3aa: CASRDLQGIEQFF
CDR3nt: TGTGCCAGCAGGGACCTACAGGGGATTGAGCAGTTCTTC

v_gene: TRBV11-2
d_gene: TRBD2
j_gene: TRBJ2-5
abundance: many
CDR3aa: CASSLGDYSGETQYF
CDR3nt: TGTGCCAGCAGCTTAGGGGACTATAGTGGTGAGACCCAGTACTTC

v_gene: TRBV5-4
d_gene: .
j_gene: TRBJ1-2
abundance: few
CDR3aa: CASSPEVVAPGGYTF
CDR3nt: TGTGCCAGCAGCCCGGAAGTGGTGGCCCCGGGGGGCTACACCTTC

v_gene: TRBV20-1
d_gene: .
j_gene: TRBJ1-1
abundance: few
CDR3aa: CSARDLFQAFF
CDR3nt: TGCAGTGCTAGAGATCTCTTTCAAGCTTTCTTT

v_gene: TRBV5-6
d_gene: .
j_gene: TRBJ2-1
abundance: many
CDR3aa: CASSIDLMNEQFF
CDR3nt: TGTGCCAGCAGCATCGACTTGATGAATGAGCAGTTCTTC

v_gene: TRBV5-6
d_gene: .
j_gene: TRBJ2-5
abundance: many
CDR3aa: CASSLAALEETQYF
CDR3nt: TGTGCCAGCAGCTTGGCGGCACTGGAAGAGACCCAGTACTTC

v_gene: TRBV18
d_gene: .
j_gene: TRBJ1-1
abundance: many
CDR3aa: CASSPPGNTEAFF
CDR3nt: TGTGCCAGCAGTCCACCGGGGAACACTGAAGCTTTCTTT

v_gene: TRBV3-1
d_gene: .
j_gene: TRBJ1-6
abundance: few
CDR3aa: CASRGGGSNSLLHF
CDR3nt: TGTGCCAGCAGAGGGGGGGGGTCGAATTCACTCCTCCACTTT

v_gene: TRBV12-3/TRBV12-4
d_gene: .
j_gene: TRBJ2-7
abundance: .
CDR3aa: CASSLARFEQYF
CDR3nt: TGTGCCAGCAGTTTAGCGCGGTTCGAGCAGTACTTC

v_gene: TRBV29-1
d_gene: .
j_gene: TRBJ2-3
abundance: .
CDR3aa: CSFVQSTDTQYF
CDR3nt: TGCAGCTTCGTTCAGAGCACAGATACGCAGTATTTT

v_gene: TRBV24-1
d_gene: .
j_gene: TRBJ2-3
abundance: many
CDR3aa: CATSDRVYTDTQYF
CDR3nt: TGTGCCACCAGTGACAGGGTGTACACAGATACGCAGTATTTT

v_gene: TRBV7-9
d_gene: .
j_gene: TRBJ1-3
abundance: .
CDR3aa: CASSLAKETHTIYF
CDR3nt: TGTGCCAGCAGCTTAGCGAAGGAGACGCACACCATATATTTT

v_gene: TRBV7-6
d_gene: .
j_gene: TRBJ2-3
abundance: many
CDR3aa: CASSLDERDTQYF
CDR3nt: TGTGCCAGCAGCTTAGATGAGAGAGATACGCAGTATTTT

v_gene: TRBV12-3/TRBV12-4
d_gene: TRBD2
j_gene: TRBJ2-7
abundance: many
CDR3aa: CASTGGGYTYEQYF
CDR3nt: TGTGCCAGCACCGGGGGGGGCTATACCTACGAGCAGTACTTC

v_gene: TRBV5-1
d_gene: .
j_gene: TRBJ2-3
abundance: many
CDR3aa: CASSLDVVRTDTQYF
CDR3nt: TGCGCCAGCAGCTTGGACGTCGTGCGCACAGATACGCAGTATTTT

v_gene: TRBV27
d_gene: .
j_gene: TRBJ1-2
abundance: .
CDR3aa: CASSSPLASGYTF
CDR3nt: TGTGCCAGCAGTTCACCCCTCGCTAGTGGCTACACCTTC

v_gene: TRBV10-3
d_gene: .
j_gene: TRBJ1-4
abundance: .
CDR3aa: CAIKAGREKSDEKLFF
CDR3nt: TGTGCCATCAAAGCGGGCAGGGAGAAGTCTGATGAAAAACTGTTTTTT

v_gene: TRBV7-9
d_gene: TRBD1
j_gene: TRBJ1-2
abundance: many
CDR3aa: CASSTRQGRGYTF
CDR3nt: TGTGCCAGCAGCACACGACAGGGACGTGGCTACACCTTC

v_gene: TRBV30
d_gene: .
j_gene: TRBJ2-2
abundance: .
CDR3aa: CAWTRNTGELFF
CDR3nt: TGTGCCTGGACTAGGAACACCGGGGAGCTGTTTTTT

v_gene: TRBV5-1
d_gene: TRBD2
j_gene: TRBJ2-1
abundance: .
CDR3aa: CASSINSGGANNEQFF
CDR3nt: TGCGCCAGCAGCATTAACAGCGGGGGGGCTAACAATGAGCAGTTCTTC

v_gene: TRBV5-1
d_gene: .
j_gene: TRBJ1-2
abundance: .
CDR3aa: CASSLEWTRDGYTF
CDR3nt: TGCGCCAGCAGCTTGGAATGGACGCGCGATGGCTACACCTTC

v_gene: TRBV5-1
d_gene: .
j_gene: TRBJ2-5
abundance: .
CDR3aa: CASSTSGTRQETQYF
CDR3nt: TGCGCCAGCAGCACCTCCGGGACAAGACAAGAGACCCAGTACTTC

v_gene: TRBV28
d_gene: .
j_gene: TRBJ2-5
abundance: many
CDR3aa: CASSSRGAETQYF
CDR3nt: TGTGCCAGCAGTAGTCGGGGGGCAGAGACCCAGTACTTC

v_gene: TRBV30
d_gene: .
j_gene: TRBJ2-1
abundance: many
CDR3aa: CAWSVGLYNEQFF
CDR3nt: TGTGCCTGGAGTGTGGGCTTATACAATGAGCAGTTCTTC

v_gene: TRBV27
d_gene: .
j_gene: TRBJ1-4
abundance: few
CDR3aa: CASSLSWGRKLFF
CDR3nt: TGTGCCAGCAGTCTGTCGTGGGGTCGGAAACTGTTTTTT

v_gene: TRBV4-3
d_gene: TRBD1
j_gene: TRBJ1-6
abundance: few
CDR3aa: CASRPGTGDSYNSPLHF
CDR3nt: TGCGCCAGCCGTCCTGGGACAGGCGACTCCTATAATTCACCCCTCCACTTT

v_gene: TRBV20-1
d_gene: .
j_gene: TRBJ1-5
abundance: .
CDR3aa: CSARPPGGNLNSNQPQHF
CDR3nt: TGCAGTGCTAGACCCCCCGGTGGGAACTTAAATAGCAATCAGCCCCAGCATTTT

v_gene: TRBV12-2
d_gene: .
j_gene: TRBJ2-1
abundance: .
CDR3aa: CASRLRPTSSYNEQFF
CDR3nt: TGTGCAAGTCGCTTAAGACCGACTAGCTCCTACAATGAGCAGTTCTTC

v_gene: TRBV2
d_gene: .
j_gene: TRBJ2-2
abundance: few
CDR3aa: CASADSRYTGELFF
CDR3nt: TGTGCCAGCGCGGACAGCCGGTACACCGGGGAGCTGTTTTTT

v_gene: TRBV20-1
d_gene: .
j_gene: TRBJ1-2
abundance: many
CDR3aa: CSASATGGAGYGYTF
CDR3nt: TGCAGTGCTAGTGCTACCGGGGGCGCCGGCTATGGCTACACCTTC

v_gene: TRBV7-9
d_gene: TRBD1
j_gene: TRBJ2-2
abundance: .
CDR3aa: CASSLTGGFGELFF
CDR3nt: TGTGCCAGCAGCTTGACAGGGGGCTTCGGGGAGCTGTTTTTT

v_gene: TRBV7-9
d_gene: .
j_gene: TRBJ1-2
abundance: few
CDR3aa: CASSPELNYGYTF
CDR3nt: TGTGCCAGCAGCCCAGAGTTGAACTATGGCTACACCTTC

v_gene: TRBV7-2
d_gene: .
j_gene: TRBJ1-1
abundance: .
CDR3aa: CASRLRMDTEAFF
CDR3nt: TGTGCCAGCAGATTAAGAATGGACACTGAAGCTTTCTTT

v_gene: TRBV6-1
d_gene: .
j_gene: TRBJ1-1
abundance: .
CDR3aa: CASSEGLRTEAFF
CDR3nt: TGTGCCAGCAGTGAAGGACTTCGGACTGAAGCTTTCTTT

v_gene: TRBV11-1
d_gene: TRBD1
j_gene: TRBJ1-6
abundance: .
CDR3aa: CASSQRTGVVNSPLHF
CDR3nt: TGTGCCAGCAGCCAACGGACAGGGGTCGTTAATTCACCCCTCCACTTT

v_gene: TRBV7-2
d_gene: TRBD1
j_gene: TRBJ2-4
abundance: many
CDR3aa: CASSPRTGQGSRYF
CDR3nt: TGTGCCAGCAGCCCCAGGACAGGGCAAGGCTCCCGGTACTTC

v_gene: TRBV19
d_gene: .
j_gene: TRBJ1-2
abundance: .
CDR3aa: CASTDGAREGYTF
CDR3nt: TGTGCCAGTACCGATGGTGCCAGGGAAGGCTACACCTTC

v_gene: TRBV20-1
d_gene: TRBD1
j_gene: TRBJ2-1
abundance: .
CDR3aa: CSSQGVGTGGGEQFF
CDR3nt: TGCAGTTCGCAGGGGGTCGGGACAGGGGGCGGTGAGCAGTTCTTC

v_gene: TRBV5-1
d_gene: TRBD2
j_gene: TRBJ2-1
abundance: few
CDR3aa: CASSLGGLAGLPYNEQFF
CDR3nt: TGCGCCAGCAGCTTGGGGGGACTAGCGGGGCTACCCTACAATGAGCAGTTCTTC